Detailed here is one TCR beta chain. Its specificity is not known. The data were obtained in a study of post-analysis software for immune sequencing data. Study findings and constraints: Samples prepared in the same batch strongly co-clustered by F measure. With TRBV5-6, TRBV5-1 and TRBV20-1 included, about five TRBV segments were more frequent in patients than in controls.

Unique molecular identifiers had been added to the TCR beta cDNA libraries. MiXCR was run by TCRdb on the PCR reads, yielding one entry per CDR3 protein. The sample has hundreds of thousands of distinct CDR3 sequences, roughly three fifths seen once; the top ten hold approximately 10%. CDR3 size: 13 residues. Germline assignment: CDR1 DFQATT and CDR2 SNEGSKA (reference sequence). Sequencing input: blood. This chain uses TRBV20-1 with TRBJ2-5; unclear D gene. TRBJ2-7 explains the end of the DNA better; the J call may be wrong. The receptor was isolated from a girl aged 2-10 years with multiple sclerosis. The CDR3 is CSARGAGSGEQYF. In nucleotides, the CDR3 is TGCAGTGCTAGAGGGGCAGGCTCGGGCGAGCAGTACTTC.